One sample yielded the 27 T cell receptor beta chains listed below, sequenced in a study of cytomegalovirus exposure and HLA in healthy donors. Assay used: immunoSEQ multiplex PCR; TCRdb lists only in-frame clones, some missing. Of roughly 200,000 clones listed, 86% are singletons. Sequences were obtained from PBMCs. The source of these receptors is a man aged 25-45 years in good health and CMV-seropositive.

V gene TRBV18 combines with J gene TRBJ2-3, with D perhaps matching TRBD1 or TRBD2 (5 bases each). V was pared by 1 base and J by 8 bases, with 19 bases between. This CDR3 contains 16 residues. Germline V gene lookup returns CDR1 KGHSH and CDR2 LQKENI. CDR3: CASSPRWGINVVTQYF. The CDR3 DNA reads as TGTGCCAGCTCACCACGATGGGGGATCAATGTAGTTACGCAGTATTTT.

The J gene is TRBJ1-1, the V gene TRBV28, with D tentatively TRBD1 (5 bases). CDR3 size: 16 residues. CDR1 is MDHEN and CDR2 is SYDVKM in the germline V gene. V was shortened by 6 bases and J by 3 bases, with 20 bases between the two germline ends. As DNA, the CDR3 is TGTGCCAGCAGCCCTATCTGGGGCAGCAGGGACACTGAAGCTTTCTTT. It codes for CASSPIWGSRDTEAFF.

This clone was detected only once. The gene calls are TRBV4-3 and TRBJ1-6; maybe TRBD1 (5 bases). This CDR3 contains 15 residues. V shed 1 base and J shed 9 bases, with 13 bases lying between them. CDR1 and CDR2 from the germline V gene are LGHNA and YSLEER. In DNA form, the CDR3 reads TGCGCCAGCAGCCAAGGGGGGGTCGGGGTTTCACCCCTCCACTTT. Protein sequence: CASSQGGVGVSPLHF.

This chain connects TRBV20-1 to TRBJ1-4; no clear D. This CDR3 contains 10 residues. Trimming took 3 bases from V and 8 from J, leaving 4 bases between them. CDR1 is DFQATT, CDR2 SNEGSKA, per germline (reference sequence). The CDR3 loop is CSASREKLFF. Written as DNA, the CDR3 is TGCAGTGCTAGTCGGGAAAAACTGTTTTTT.

V and J are TRBV25-1 and TRBJ2-3, with D unresolved. The germline V gene has CDR1 MGHDK and CDR2 SYGVNS. The CDR3 is 15 residues long. V was clipped by 4 bases and J by 0 bases, with 11 bases between them. CDR3 DNA: TGTGCCAGCAGTGTAGGCTCCGCTAGCACAGATACGCAGTATTTT. Encoded protein: CASSVGSASTDTQYF.

CDR3 sequence: CASRGGQGKGSQPQHF. CDR3 nucleotides: TGTGCCAGCAGGGGCGGACAGGGCAAGGGGAGTCAGCCCCAGCATTTT. This chain connects TRBV6-6 to TRBJ1-5, with 8 bases identical to TRBD1. With 6 bases clipped from V and 6 bases from J, the junction kept 13 bases outside the gene matches. This CDR3 comprises 16 residues. The germline V gene has CDR1 MNHNY and CDR2 SVGAGI (reference sequence).

This clone was recorded only once. CDR3 DNA: TGTGCCAGCAGTGGACTATTGAACACTGAAGCTTTCTTT. Protein: CASSGLLNTEAFF. This sequence joins TRBV2 and TRBJ1-1; D uncertain. CDR1 is SNHLY, CDR2 FYNNEI, per germline. This CDR3 region has 13 residues. Trimming stripped 4 bases from V and 0 bases from J, with 6 bases between. The variable domain in full, completed from reference TRBV2 and TRBJ1-1, reads EPEVTQTPSHQVTQMGQEVILRCVPISNHLYFYWYRQILGQKVEFLVSFYNNEISEKSEIFDDQFSVERPDGSNFTLKIRSTKLEDSAMYFCASSGLLNTEAFFGQGTRLTVV.

Only one count was recorded for this clone. V gene TRBV6-5 combines with J gene TRBJ2-7; TRBD2 might be the D (5 bases). The germline gives CDR1 MNHEY, CDR2 SVGAGI. This CDR3 comprises 15 residues. Trimming shortened V by 3 bases and J by 1 base, and 13 bases separated the two germline ends. CDR3 bases: TGTGCCAGCAGTTATTCAGGAGGTGGGTCCTACGAGCAGTACTTC. It is translated as CASSYSGGGSYEQYF.

This clone was recorded only once. The chain uses TRBV4-1 and TRBJ1-6; TRBD1 is a possible D gene (5 bases). V lost 8 bases and J lost 0, with 14 bases in between. The CDR3 runs 16 residues. Germline CDR1 is MGHRA and CDR2 is YSYEKL. CDR3 protein: CASGVGGFSYNSPLHF. The CDR3 nucleotides are TGCGCCAGCGGGGTCGGGGGTTTCTCCTATAATTCACCCCTCCACTTT.

J is TRBJ1-5 and V is TRBV10-3; 9 positions agree with TRBD1. The CDR3 extends over 15 amino acids. Trimming at V came to 2 bases and at J to 4 bases, leaving 3 bases not matched to a gene. Germline V gene data show CDR1 as ENHRY and CDR2 as SYGVKD. The CDR3 loop is CAISEPDRGNQPQHF. CDR3 coding DNA: TGTGCCATCAGTGAGCCTGACAGGGGGAATCAGCCCCAGCATTTT.

A few counts support this clone. The chain uses TRBV20-1 and TRBJ2-1; maybe TRBD2 (6 bases). From germline, CDR1 is DFQATT and CDR2 SNEGSKA (reference sequence). The CDR3 is 11 amino acids. The CDR3 DNA reads as TGCAGCGCGGGGCAGGGCGATGAGCAGTTCTTC. Its protein product is CSAGQGDEQFF.

The chain is built from TRBV5-1 and TRBJ2-7; D gene unclear. The CDR3 runs to 16 residues. Trimming shortened V by 4 bases and J by 0 bases, and 17 bases separated the two germline ends. The germline V gene encodes CDR1 SGHRS and CDR2 YFSETQ. The CDR3 loop reads CASSPVLNMGSYEQYF. The CDR3 DNA follows: TGCGCCAGCAGCCCCGTCCTCAATATGGGCTCCTACGAGCAGTACTTC.

This clone was picked up one time. The chain combines TRBV6-6 with TRBJ2-7, with a possible D match to TRBD2 (6 bases). The CDR3 loop spans 14 amino acids. Trimming shortened V by 6 bases and J by 3 bases, and 15 bases separated the two germline ends. Germline CDR1 and CDR2: MNHNY and SVGAGI (reference sequence). CDR3 region: CASRTSGRNYEQYF. The CDR3, as DNA: TGTGCCAGCAGGACCAGCGGGCGAAACTACGAGCAGTACTTC.

V is TRBV4-3 and J is TRBJ2-7, with D unclear. V was shortened by 0 bases and J by 7 bases, with 16 bases between the two germline ends. The CDR3 spans 15 residues. Germline CDR1 LGHNA, CDR2 YSLEER. This CDR3 reads CASSQDRAPVREQYF. The CDR3 DNA reads as TGCGCCAGCAGCCAAGATCGAGCCCCTGTCCGAGAGCAGTACTTC.

This chain uses TRBV27 with TRBJ2-3, with 11 bases lining up with TRBD2. The V gene end was trimmed by 5 bases and the J gene end by 4 bases; junction bases not matched to a gene: 11. Germline-derived CDR1 and CDR2 are MNHEY and SMNVEV (reference sequence). The CDR3 contains 17 residues. CDR3 bases: TGTGCCAGCAGTCCGACCACGACTAGCGGGAAACCAGATACGCAGTATTTT. As protein: CASSPTTTSGKPDTQYF.

The chain is built from TRBV12-5 and TRBJ2-7, with D tentatively TRBD1 (6 bases). The V and J ends lost 0 bases and 5 bases respectively, with 14 bases between them. CDR1 and CDR2 (germline): LGHNT, FRNRAP. The CDR3 is made up of 15 amino acids. In nucleotides, the CDR3 is TGTGCTAGTGGTTTGGTACAGGGTAGCAACCACGAGCAGTACTTC. It translates to CASGLVQGSNHEQYF.

J is TRBJ2-4 and V is TRBV19; TRBD1 matches at 9 bases. The CDR3 is 13 residues long. With V trimmed by 5 bases and J by 7 bases, 3 bases remained unmatched. The germline gives CDR1 LNHDA, CDR2 SQIVND (reference sequence). The CDR3 sequence: CASSQDRGNIQYF. DNA for the CDR3: TGTGCCAGTAGTCAGGACAGGGGCAACATTCAGTACTTC.

The CDR3 DNA follows: TGTGCCAGCAGCAACGGTCGGAGCACAGATACGCAGTATTTT. Its translation: CASSNGRSTDTQYF. This sequence joins TRBV11-3 and TRBJ2-3; the D is unclear. V lost 5 bases and J 0 bases, leaving 9 bases between the germline ends. The CDR3 is 14 amino acids. Looked up from germline, CDR1 is SGHNT and CDR2 is YENEEA.

This clone came up once. The chain carries TRBV9 and TRBJ2-5; TRBD2 matches 8 bases. V trimming: 4 bases; J trimming: 5 bases; junction bases outside the gene matches: 7. The CDR3 runs to 14 residues. Germline-derived CDR1 and CDR2 are SGDLS and YYNGEE. The CDR3 loop reads CASSSGGGSETQYF. The CDR3 DNA follows: TGTGCCAGCAGCTCCGGGGGGGGATCTGAGACCCAGTACTTC.

This clone was recorded once. The rearrangement joins TRBV19 to TRBJ2-5; 7 bases fit TRBD1. V gave up 5 bases and J gave up 8 bases; unmatched junction bases: 5. The CDR3 runs 12 residues. Germline lookup yields CDR1 LNHDA and CDR2 SQIVND (reference sequence). Here the CDR3 reads CASSGRDSTQYF. Here the CDR3 DNA reads TGTGCCAGTAGTGGAAGGGACAGCACCCAGTACTTC.

V and J are TRBV5-6 and TRBJ2-5; possibly TRBD2 for D (5 bases). This CDR3 contains 15 residues. V was cut by 4 bases and J by 2 bases, with 15 bases left in between. In germline, CDR1 is SGHDT, CDR2 YYEEEE. The CDR3 sequence: CASSLPLAFQETQYF. CDR3 in DNA: TGTGCCAGCAGCCTCCCCTTAGCGTTTCAAGAGACCCAGTACTTC.

The chain employs TRBV6-5 and TRBJ2-2; D possibly corresponds to TRBD2 (5 bases). The CDR3 contains 14 residues. The V gene's germline CDR1 is MNHEY and CDR2 SVGAGI. V was trimmed by 6 bases and J by 3 bases, leaving 11 bases between them. The DNA for the CDR3 is TGTGCCAGCAGGGACGAGGGTTACACCGGGGAGCTGTTTTTT. The encoded protein is CASRDEGYTGELFF.

V is TRBV29-1 and J is TRBJ2-4; D is ambiguous. CDR3 length: 12 residues. Germline assignment: CDR1 SQVTM and CDR2 ANQGSEA. V gave up 6 bases and J gave up 6 bases, with 12 bases separating them. The CDR3 sequence is CSVDDTTNIQYF. The CDR3 DNA is TGCAGCGTAGACGACACGACAAACATTCAGTACTTC.

The chain couples TRBV9 to TRBJ2-7; tentatively, D is TRBD2 (5 bases). Germline values: CDR1 SGDLS, CDR2 YYNGEE. The CDR3 sequence is 13 residues long. V gave up 3 bases and J gave up 7 bases, with 14 bases separating them. The CDR3: CASSDRASGEQYF. The CDR3 region has the DNA TGTGCCAGCAGCGATCGGGCCTCGGGGGAGCAGTACTTC.

V usage is TRBV5-1 and J usage is TRBJ2-7; weak D call: TRBD2 (6 bases). The V end was cut by 4 bases, the J end by 2 bases, with 13 bases between. The CDR3 length is 14 residues. Germline CDR1 is SGHRS and CDR2 is YFSETQ. The CDR3 nucleotides are TGCGCCAGCAGCAAGGGACTGGAAGCCTACGAGCAGTACTTC. Amino acids: CASSKGLEAYEQYF.

The V and J genes are TRBV7-9 and TRBJ1-1; D not certain. Germline-derived CDR1 and CDR2 are SEHNR and FQNEAQ (reference sequence). Trimming shortened V by 6 bases and J by 7 bases, and 15 bases separated the two germline ends. The CDR3 spans 13 residues. CDR3 residues: CASSPNAGGEAFF. CDR3 sequence (DNA): TGTGCCAGCAGTCCAAACGCGGGTGGTGAAGCTTTCTTT.

V gene TRBV30 combines with J gene TRBJ1-6, with D perhaps TRBD1 (5 bases). The CDR3 is 14 residues long. Germline V gives CDR1 GTSNPN, CDR2 SVGIG (reference sequence). V lost 7 bases, J lost 12 bases, and 22 bases lay in between. The CDR3 bases are TGTGCCTTGAACCCCGGGACGGCCACCCTACCCCTCCACTTT. Its translation is CALNPGTATLPLHF.